Given below is one T cell receptor beta chain in context. The sample originates from a study of blood T cell repertoires in COVID-19. Overall study context: The United States, Italy and Spain were the sources of the acute and convalescent COVID-19 samples. T cells, B-cell-depleted T cells, or PBMCs provided the cDNA or gDNA that served as material.

Methods used by the authors: For nucleated cells, counts were estimated from reference gene primer amplification. Method: immunoSEQ multiplex PCR; TCRdb's copy keeps in-frame clones and lacks some. V, J and clone size reflect that table, while D and trimming were determined from the DNA. This table holds fewer than 250,000 clones, around four fifths found once. Trimming removed 8 bases at V and 7 bases at J, with 9 bases between. The CDR3 contains 12 residues. The clonotype comes from a man in his fifties or sixties with acute or convalescent COVID-19. What was sequenced was peripheral blood. This rearrangement joins TRBV12-3 or TRBV12-4 to TRBJ1-6; D is undetermined. CDR3 region: CASGLGNSPLHF. In DNA, the CDR3 is TGTGCCAGCGGACTAGGGAATTCACCCCTCCACTTT.